The present entry profiles one T cell receptor beta chain with its context. Its antigen has not been determined. The CDR3 does not end in the conserved phenylalanine or tryptophan, so this is likely a read error. This sample was taken from a study of molecular identifiers for immune sequencing clone quantification listed by TCRdb under 2018. At the level of the whole study: For a replicate experiment, RNA from around 20,000 or 100,000 naive CD8 T cells was divided into five aliquots, of which four were sequenced. CD8 T cells were used in a methods study to benchmark molecular-identifier clustering-based TCR repertoire sequencing (MIDCIRS) and TCR RNA copy counting.

The investigation overall reported the following: The sizes of highly expanded clones could end up underestimated when identical TCR molecules share a barcode. Modeling indicated about 3 TCR RNA copies recovered per cell, compared with around 11 by digital PCR, which implies a capture efficiency of around 30%. When barcode sub-clustering was not used, chimeric consensus sequences inflated TCR diversity, with chimeras reaching as high as 47%. Spiked-in Jurkat TCR RNA equivalent to a single cell was reported to be detectable even among 800,000 to 1,000,000 naive CD8 T cells. In CMV-specific effector cells, over 98% of molecules were held by clones above 20 RNA copies, whereas under 1% of molecules were held by such clones in naive cells. Naive libraries contained spiked-in Jurkat TCR RNA (more than nine copies' worth), which is not part of the donor repertoire.

The protocol used for the library was PCR. TCRdb shows the sequencer as NextSeq 500. Bulk TCR libraries were generated as previously described, with the TCR primers listed in Table S5 used. Total RNA was purified with the Qiagen AllPrep DNA/RNA kit. Before analysis, reads from multiple sequencing runs of one library were combined. Under the source paper's analysis protocol: Only reads with exact TCR constant sequence were kept, trimmed to 150 nt, and grouped by their 12-nt molecular barcodes. Reads in each barcode group were sub-clustered using a 15% Levenshtein threshold, and a quality-weighted consensus sequence was built for each RNA molecule. Non-functional sequences were removed, as were lower-count sequences one edit away from another. Barcode sub-clusters with fewer than 20% of the maximum read count were removed, based on fitting two negative binomial distributions. TCRdb applied fastp at Q25 and MiXCR to the public reads, then kept only in-frame beta chains. Each entry merges the rows of one CDR3 protein and shows their most common DNA and genes. The V and J calls shown here were made by TCRdb, not taken from the authors' results. Recorded for this sample are some 590,000 distinct CDR3 sequences; over 25% of them occurred a single time. About 0.84% of the sample lies in the top ten.

Libraries of naive CD8 T cells were built from around 18,000 to 910,000 sorted cells, with 10%, 30% or 50% of the purified RNA used. Naive CD8 T cells, defined as CD8+CD4-CCR7+CD45RA+, were FACS-sorted into RLT Plus buffer on a BD FACSAria II. Detection sensitivity was tested by spiking Jurkat RNA equal to roughly nine TCR copies' worth into samples containing roughly 18,000-1,000,000 naive CD8 T cells. CD8 T cells were enriched with RosetteSep CD8+ T Cell Enrichment Cocktail and Ficoll-Paque, followed by ACK red cell lysis. The source of this sequence is a human donor in good health. Some libraries in this study had Jurkat cell RNA spiked in. The material sequenced was naive CD8+ T cells from blood, with Jurkat cell RNA spiked in. This specimen's cell subset or site label, per the study, means: FACS-sorted CD8+CD4-CCR7+CD45RA+ naive T cells.

The nucleotide sequence is given as TGTGCCTGGAGTGGTGAGGCAGGGGGCAGATACGAGCAGTACCTC. It translates to CAWSGEAGGRYEQYL. This sequence uses TRBV30 and TRBJ2-7, and TRBD1 matches 8 of the central bases. A total of 15 residues make up the CDR3, ends included. Here the CDR3 DNA is all that survives: 45 bases in frame from base 1. Sequences GTSNPN (CDR1) and SVGIG (CDR2) are obtained from the germline V gene (reference sequence). The germline V end is reduced by 1 base and the J end by 4 bases; junction bases left unmatched: 9.